This T cell receptor beta chain was sequenced for a study of identical twins. One entry per CDR3 protein results from TCRdb running MiXCR on the 5' RACE reads. The sample holds around 650,000 distinct CDR3 sequences; about 7% are singletons and the top ten take 1.6%. The germline gives CDR1 SGHAT, CDR2 FQNNGV. Trimming shortened V by 3 bases and J by 1 base, and 12 bases separated the two germline ends. The CDR3 sequence is 16 residues long. Separately, the same data were catalogued under a study of yellow fever vaccine responses in identical twins.

The sequenced sample consisted of PBMCs. This sequence originates from a woman aged 18 to 35 in good health. V usage is TRBV11-2 and J usage is TRBJ2-2; no reliable D call. The CDR3 DNA reads TGTGCCAGCAGCTTTCTTCGTAGCCAGAACACCGGGGAGCTGTTTTTT. Protein product: CASSFLRSQNTGELFF.